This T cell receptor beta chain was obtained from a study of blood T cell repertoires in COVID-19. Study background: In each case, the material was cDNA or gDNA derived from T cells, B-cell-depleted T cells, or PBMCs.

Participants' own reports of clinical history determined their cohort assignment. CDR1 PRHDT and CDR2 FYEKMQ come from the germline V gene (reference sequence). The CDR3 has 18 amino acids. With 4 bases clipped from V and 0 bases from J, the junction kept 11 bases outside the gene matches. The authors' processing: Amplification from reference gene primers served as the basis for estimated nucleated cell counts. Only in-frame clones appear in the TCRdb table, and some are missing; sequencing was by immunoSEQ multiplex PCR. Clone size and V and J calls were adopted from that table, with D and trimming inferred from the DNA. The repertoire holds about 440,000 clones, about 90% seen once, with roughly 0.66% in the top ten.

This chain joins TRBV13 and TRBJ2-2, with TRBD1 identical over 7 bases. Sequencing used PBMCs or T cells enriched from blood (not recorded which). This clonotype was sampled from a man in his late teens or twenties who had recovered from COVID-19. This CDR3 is CASSSQLTGPANTGELFF. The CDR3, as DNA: TGTGCCAGCAGCTCTCAATTGACAGGGCCCGCGAACACCGGGGAGCTGTTTTTT.